This T cell receptor (beta chain) was found in a study of response to subunit inactivated influenza vaccine. TCRdb re-called the RT-PCR reads through MiXCR, storing one row per CDR3 protein. The table shows some 160,000 distinct CDR3 sequences, with roughly a tenth occurring only once. As to this clonotype: What it recognizes is unknown.

Study-wide results and limits: The authors suggested that every seasonal influenza vaccination recruits few new T cells.

The receptor was isolated from a man aged 50-60 years who received an inactivated influenza vaccine. The specimen was non-naive T cells sorted from PBMCs, collected 45 days after vaccination.

The DNA for the CDR3 is TGTGCCAGCAGTAGGGGACAGGGAGAGCAAGAGACCCAGTACTTC. It specifies CASSRGQGEQETQYF. The chain joins TRBV6-1 to TRBJ2-5; the match to TRBD1 covers 9 bases. V gave up 5 bases and J gave up 2 bases; unmatched junction bases: 6. CDR3 length: 15 residues. The germline V gene encodes CDR1 MNHNS and CDR2 SASEGT.